The sequence of this T cell receptor beta chain was determined in a study of TIL therapy for anti-PD-1-resistant metastatic lung cancer. The libraries were made with immunoSEQ v3. The table came from immunoSEQ multiplex PCR; TCRdb's copy has only in-frame clones and leaves some out. The table has some 13,000 clones, less than 70% seen once. The V end lost 2 bases, the J end lost 4 bases, and 11 bases lay between the germline ends. The length of the CDR3 is 14 residues. The germline V gene has CDR1 WSHSY and CDR2 SAAADI. Regarding time point: pre-treatment sample, taken before nivolumab and TIL therapy. Tumor tissue came from excised metastases, mostly pleural nodules or supraclavicular lymph nodes. This clone was seen only a few times. As yet, its antigen is unknown. Study-level results: Compared with baseline intratumoral T cells, expanded TIL cultures were more clonal and less diverse (roughly 6% vs 31%).

This TCR derives from a woman aged 30 to 85 with non-small cell lung cancer. This specimen consisted of tumor tissue, obtained at baseline. The genes are TRBV10-2 and TRBJ1-2; D call uncertain. The DNA of the CDR3 is TGCGCCAGCAGTGAGCCCACGGTCACCTATGGCTACACCTTC. This encodes CASSEPTVTYGYTF.